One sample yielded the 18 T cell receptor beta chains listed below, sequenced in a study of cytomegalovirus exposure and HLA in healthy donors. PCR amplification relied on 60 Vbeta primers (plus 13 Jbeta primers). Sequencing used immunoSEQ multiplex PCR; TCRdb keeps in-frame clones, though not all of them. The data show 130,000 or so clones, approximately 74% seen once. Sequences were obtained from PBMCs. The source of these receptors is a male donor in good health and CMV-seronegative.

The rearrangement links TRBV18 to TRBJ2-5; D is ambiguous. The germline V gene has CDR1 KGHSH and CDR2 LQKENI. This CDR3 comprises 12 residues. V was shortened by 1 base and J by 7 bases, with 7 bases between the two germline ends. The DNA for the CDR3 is TGTGCCAGCTCACCACTCACCGGGACCCAGTACTTC. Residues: CASSPLTGTQYF.

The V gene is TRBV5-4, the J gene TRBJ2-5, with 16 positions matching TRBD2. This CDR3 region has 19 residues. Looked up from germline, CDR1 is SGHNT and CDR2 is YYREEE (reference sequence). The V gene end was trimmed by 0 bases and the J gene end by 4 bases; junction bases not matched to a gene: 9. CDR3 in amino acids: CASSLGPGLAGGRGETQYF. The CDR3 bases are TGTGCCAGCAGCTTGGGGCCGGGACTAGCGGGGGGGAGGGGAGAGACCCAGTACTTC. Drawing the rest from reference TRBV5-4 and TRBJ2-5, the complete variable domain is ETGVTQSPTHLIKTRGQQVTLRCSSQSGHNTVSWYQQALGQGPQFIFQYYREEENGRGNFPPRFSGLQFPNYSSELNVNALELDDSALYLCASSLGPGLAGGRGETQYFGPGTRLLVL.

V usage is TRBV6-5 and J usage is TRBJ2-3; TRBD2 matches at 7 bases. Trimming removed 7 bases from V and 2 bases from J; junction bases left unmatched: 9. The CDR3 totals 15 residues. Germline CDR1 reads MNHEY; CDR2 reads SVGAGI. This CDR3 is CASTSGGTITDTQYF. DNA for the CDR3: TGTGCCAGCACCTCGGGGGGTACGATCACAGATACGCAGTATTTT.

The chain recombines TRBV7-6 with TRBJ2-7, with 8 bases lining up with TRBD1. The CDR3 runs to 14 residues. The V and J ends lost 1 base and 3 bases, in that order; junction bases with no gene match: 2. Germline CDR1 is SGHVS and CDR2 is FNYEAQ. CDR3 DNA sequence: TGTGCCAGCAGCTTAGGGACAGGGAGCTACGAGCAGTACTTC. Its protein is CASSLGTGSYEQYF.

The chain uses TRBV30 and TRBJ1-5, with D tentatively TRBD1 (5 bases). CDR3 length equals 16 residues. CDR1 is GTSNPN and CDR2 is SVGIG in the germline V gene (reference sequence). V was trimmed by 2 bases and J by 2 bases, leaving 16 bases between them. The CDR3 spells CAWSNGEGIGNQPQHF. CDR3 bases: TGTGCCTGGAGTAACGGGGAGGGGATCGGCAATCAGCCCCAGCATTTT.

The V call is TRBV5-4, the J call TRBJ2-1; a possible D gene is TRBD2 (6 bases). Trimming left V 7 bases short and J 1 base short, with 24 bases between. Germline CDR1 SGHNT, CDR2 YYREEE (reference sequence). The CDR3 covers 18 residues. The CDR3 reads CASANGLLRRVSYNEQFF. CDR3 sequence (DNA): TGTGCCAGCGCCAACGGGTTGTTGCGGAGGGTTTCCTACAATGAGCAGTTCTTC.

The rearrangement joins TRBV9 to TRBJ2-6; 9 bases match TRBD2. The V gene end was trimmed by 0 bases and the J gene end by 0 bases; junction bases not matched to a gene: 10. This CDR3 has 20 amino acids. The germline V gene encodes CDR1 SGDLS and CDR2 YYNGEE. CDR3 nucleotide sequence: TGTGCCAGCAGCGTAGGCCCAGCGGGAGGCCTCAGCTCTGGGGCCAACGTCCTGACTTTC. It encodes CASSVGPAGGLSSGANVLTF. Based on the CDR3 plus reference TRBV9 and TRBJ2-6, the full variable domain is DSGVTQTPKHLITATGQRVTLRCSPRSGDLSVYWYQQSLDQGLQFLIQYYNGEERAKGNILERFSAQQFPDLHSELNLSSLELGDSALYFCASSVGPAGGLSSGANVLTFGAGSRLTVL.

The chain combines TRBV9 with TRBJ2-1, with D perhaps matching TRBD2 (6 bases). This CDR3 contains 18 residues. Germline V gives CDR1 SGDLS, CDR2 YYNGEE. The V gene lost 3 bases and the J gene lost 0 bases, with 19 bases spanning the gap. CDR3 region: CASSASRERARSYNEQFF. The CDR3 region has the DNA TGTGCCAGCAGCGCTAGTAGGGAGCGGGCCCGCTCCTACAATGAGCAGTTCTTC.

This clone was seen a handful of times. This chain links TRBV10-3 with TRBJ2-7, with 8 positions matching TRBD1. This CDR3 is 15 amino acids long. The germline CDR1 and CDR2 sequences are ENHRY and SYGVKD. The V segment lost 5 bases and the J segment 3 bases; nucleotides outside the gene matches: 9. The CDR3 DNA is TGTGCCATCAGTCCCGCGGACAGGGTGCTCTACGAGCAGTACTTC. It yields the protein CAISPADRVLYEQYF.

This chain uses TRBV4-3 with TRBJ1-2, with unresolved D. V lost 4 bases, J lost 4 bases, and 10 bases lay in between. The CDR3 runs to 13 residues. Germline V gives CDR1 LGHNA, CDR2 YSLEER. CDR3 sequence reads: CASSPTESYGYTF. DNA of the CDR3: TGCGCCAGCAGCCCAACAGAGAGCTATGGCTACACCTTC.

The CDR3 reads CASSYRGQGNYGYTF. CDR3 sequence (DNA): TGTGCCAGCAGTTACAGGGGGCAGGGAAACTATGGCTACACCTTC. The chain uses TRBV28 and TRBJ1-2; 9 bases agree with TRBD1. Germline trimming cut 4 bases from V and 2 bases from J; bases unmatched to any gene: 5. Germline CDR1 and CDR2: MDHEN and SYDVKM. The CDR3 consists of 15 residues.

The CDR3 is CASSTGGAQETQYF. The CDR3, as DNA: TGCGCCAGCTCCACGGGGGGGGCCCAAGAGACCCAGTACTTC. The chain combines TRBV5-1 with TRBJ2-5; 8 bases agree with TRBD2. The CDR3 covers 14 residues. V gave up 7 bases and J gave up 1 base; unmatched junction bases: 6. Germline values: CDR1 SGHRS, CDR2 YFSETQ.

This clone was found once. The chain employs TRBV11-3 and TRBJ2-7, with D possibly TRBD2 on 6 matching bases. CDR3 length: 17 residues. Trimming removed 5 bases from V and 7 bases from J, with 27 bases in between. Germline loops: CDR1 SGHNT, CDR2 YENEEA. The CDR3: CASSPPGRREAIGEQYF. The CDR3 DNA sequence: TGTGCCAGCAGCCCGCCCGGAAGGAGGGAGGCCATTGGGGAGCAGTACTTC. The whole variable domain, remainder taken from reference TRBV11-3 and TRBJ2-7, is EAGVVQSPRYKIIEKKQPVAFWCNPISGHNTLYWYLQNLGQGPELLIRYENEEAVDDSQLPKDRFSAERLKGVDSTLKIQPAELGDSAVYLCASSPPGRREAIGEQYFGPGTRLTVT.

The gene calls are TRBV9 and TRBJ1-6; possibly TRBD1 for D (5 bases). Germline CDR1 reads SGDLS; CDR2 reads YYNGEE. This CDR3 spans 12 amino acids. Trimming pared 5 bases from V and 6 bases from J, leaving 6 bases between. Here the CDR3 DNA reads TGTGCCAGCAGTGACAGTAATTCACCCCTCCACTTT. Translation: CASSDSNSPLHF.

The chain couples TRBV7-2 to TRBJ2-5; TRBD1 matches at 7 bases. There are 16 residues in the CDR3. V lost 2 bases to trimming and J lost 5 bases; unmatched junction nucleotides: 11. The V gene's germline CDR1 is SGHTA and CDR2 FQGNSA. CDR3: CASSLTRQGGGETQYF. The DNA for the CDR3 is TGTGCCAGCAGCTTAACCCGACAGGGTGGCGGGGAGACCCAGTACTTC.

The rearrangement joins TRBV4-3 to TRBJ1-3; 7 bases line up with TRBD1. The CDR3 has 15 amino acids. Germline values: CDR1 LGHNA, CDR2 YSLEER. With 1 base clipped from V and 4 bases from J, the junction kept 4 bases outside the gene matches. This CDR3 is CASSQGEGGGNTIYF. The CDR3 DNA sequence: TGCGCCAGCAGCCAAGGTGAAGGGGGCGGAAACACCATATATTTT.

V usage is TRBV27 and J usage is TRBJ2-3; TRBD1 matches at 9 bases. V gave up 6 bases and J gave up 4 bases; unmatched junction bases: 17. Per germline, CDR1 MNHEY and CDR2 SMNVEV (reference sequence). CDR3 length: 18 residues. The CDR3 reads CASRRPPPGQGAPDTQYF. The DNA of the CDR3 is TGTGCCAGCAGGCGACCACCTCCGGGACAGGGTGCCCCAGATACGCAGTATTTT.

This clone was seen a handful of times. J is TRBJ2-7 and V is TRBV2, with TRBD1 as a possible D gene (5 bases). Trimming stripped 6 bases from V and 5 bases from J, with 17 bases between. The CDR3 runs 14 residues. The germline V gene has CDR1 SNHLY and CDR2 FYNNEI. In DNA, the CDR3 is TGTGCCAGCAGCCTCACGGCAGGGATCCACGAGCAGTACTTC. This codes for CASSLTAGIHEQYF.